The 25 T cell receptor beta chains below come from one sample, sequenced in a study of T-cell memory formation after mild COVID-19. TCRdb re-derived calls from the 5' RACE reads in MiXCR, one entry per CDR3 protein. This sample has approximately 440,000 distinct CDR3 sequences, with about 20% found just once. Sequenced material: PBMCs or a T cell subset sorted from them (not recorded which). The receptors were sampled from an adult woman who had mild COVID-19 (a few samples of this study predate the infection). Cell type and time point are not known.

This clonotype has just a few counts. The rearrangement joins TRBV7-3 to TRBJ1-2; TRBD1 aligns across 7 bases. After removal of 1 base from V and 8 bases from J, the junction contained 7 bases not matched to a gene. Germline lookup yields CDR1 SGHTA and CDR2 FQGTGA. The CDR3 loop spans 14 amino acids. This CDR3 reads CASSLNPQGVGYTF. The CDR3 DNA reads TGTGCCAGCAGCTTAAACCCTCAGGGGGTGGGCTACACCTTC.

This clonotype came up many times. The V gene is TRBV7-9, the J gene TRBJ2-7, with D unresolved. CDR3 length: 13 amino acids. Per germline, CDR1 SEHNR and CDR2 FQNEAQ (reference sequence). V was clipped by 1 base and J by 3 bases, with 7 bases between them. The chain's CDR3 is CASSLGFSYEQYF. Here the CDR3 DNA reads TGTGCCAGCAGCTTAGGTTTCAGCTACGAGCAGTACTTC.

Many counts were recorded for this clonotype. The rearrangement links TRBV5-1 to TRBJ1-2; the D is unclear. Germline CDR1 and CDR2: SGHRS and YFSETQ. This CDR3 region has 14 residues. V lost 4 bases and J lost 0, with 10 bases in between. This CDR3 is CASSPQGPNYGYTF. The CDR3 DNA is TGCGCCAGCAGCCCCCAAGGACCTAACTATGGCTACACCTTC.

This chain uses TRBV7-9 with TRBJ2-7; D is undetermined. Trimming removed 1 base from V and 4 bases from J, with 5 bases in between. CDR1 is SEHNR and CDR2 is FQNEAQ in the germline V gene (reference sequence). The CDR3 totals 12 residues. CDR3 nucleotides: TGTGCCAGCAGCTTAGAAATGTACGAGCAGTACTTC. Protein sequence: CASSLEMYEQYF.

V is TRBV5-1 and J is TRBJ2-2, with a possible D match to TRBD2 (5 bases). The CDR3 extends over 15 amino acids. The ends were cut back, 0 bases at V and 3 bases at J, with 9 bases in the middle. Looked up from germline, CDR1 is SGHRS and CDR2 is YFSETQ. The CDR3 DNA reads as TGCGCCAGCAGCTTGGAGCCCGGGGACACCGGGGAGCTGTTTTTT. This sequence encodes CASSLEPGDTGELFF.

This clonotype was counted a few times. The chain's CDR3 is CSARGNLAGVHNEQFF. DNA for the CDR3: TGCAGTGCTAGAGGGAATCTAGCGGGAGTACACAATGAGCAGTTCTTC. The chain carries TRBV20-1 and TRBJ2-1, with 10 bases fitting TRBD2. V was pared by 1 base and J by 5 bases, with 8 bases of the junction left unmatched. The CDR3 spans 16 residues. Germline V gene sequence: CDR1 DFQATT, CDR2 SNEGSKA (reference sequence).

This chain joins TRBV28 and TRBJ2-7; tentatively, D is TRBD2 (6 bases). There are 14 residues in the CDR3. V lost 6 bases and J 6 bases, leaving 18 bases between the germline ends. Germline CDR1 is MDHEN and CDR2 is SYDVKM. CDR3 loop: CASRPPGGGFEQYF. CDR3 in DNA: TGTGCCAGCAGACCCCCTGGGGGAGGATTCGAGCAGTACTTC.

This rearrangement joins TRBV5-1 to TRBJ1-5; D is undetermined. CDR1 is SGHRS and CDR2 is YFSETQ in the germline V gene. The CDR3 consists of 15 residues. V was trimmed by 4 bases and J by 3 bases, leaving 14 bases between them. This CDR3 reads CASSPLGEYNQPQHF. The DNA for the CDR3 is TGCGCCAGCAGCCCCCTCGGGGAGTACAATCAGCCCCAGCATTTT.

This clonotype was seen a handful of times. This chain connects TRBV20-1 to TRBJ2-1; the D is unclear. Germline V CDR1 and CDR2: DFQATT, SNEGSKA (reference sequence). There are 15 residues in the CDR3. Trimming removed 3 bases at V and 8 bases at J, with 20 bases between. For the CDR3, the DNA is TGCAGTGCTAGGCCCCCAGCGATTGTGATGGATGAGCAGTTCTTC. It is translated as CSARPPAIVMDEQFF.

The genes are TRBV5-1 and TRBJ2-1; 10 bases match TRBD2. This CDR3 is built from 14 residues. J was trimmed by 7 bases and V by 0 bases; bases with no gene match: 1. The germline V gene has CDR1 SGHRS and CDR2 YFSETQ. CDR3 sequence (DNA): TGCGCCAGCAGCTTGGAACTAGCGGGGAATGAGCAGTTCTTC. Translating gives CASSLELAGNEQFF.

This clonotype was seen a handful of times. This chain joins TRBV7-6 and TRBJ2-7; the match to TRBD2 covers 13 bases. Trimming took 3 bases from V and 2 from J; bases not matched to a gene: 1. The CDR3 extends over 15 amino acids. Germline CDR1 and CDR2: SGHVS and FNYEAQ. CDR3 sequence (DNA): TGTGCCAGCAGCTTCACTAGCGGGGGGGCCTACGAGCAGTACTTC. Protein product: CASSFTSGGAYEQYF.

The genes are TRBV7-6 and TRBJ2-7, with D maybe TRBD2 (5 bases). The CDR3 contains 13 residues. Trimming left V 5 bases short and J 2 bases short, with 10 bases between. Germline lookup yields CDR1 SGHVS and CDR2 FNYEAQ. The CDR3: CASSTGNPYEQYF. The CDR3 DNA reads as TGTGCCAGCAGCACCGGGAACCCCTACGAGCAGTACTTC.

This clonotype was counted ten times or more. The CDR3 protein is CASSTTSGKYNEQFF. In DNA form, the CDR3 reads TGCGCCAGCAGCACGACTAGCGGGAAATACAATGAGCAGTTCTTC. V is TRBV4-1 and J is TRBJ2-1, with 11 nucleotides matching TRBD2. The CDR3 sequence is 15 residues long. V lost 5 bases to trimming and J lost 4 bases; unmatched junction nucleotides: 4. Per the germline V gene, CDR1 is MGHRA and CDR2 is YSYEKL.

In this sample, this clonotype turned up a few times. V usage is TRBV7-9 and J usage is TRBJ1-3, with D unclear. The ends were cut back, 4 bases at V and 0 bases at J, with 10 bases in the middle. Per germline, CDR1 SEHNR and CDR2 FQNEAQ (reference sequence). This CDR3 is 15 amino acids long. In DNA, the CDR3 is TGTGCCAGCAGCTCTAGCCCAGGCTCTGGAAACACCATATATTTT. Translation gives CASSSSPGSGNTIYF.

The chain is built from TRBV4-2 and TRBJ2-1; unclear D gene. The CDR3 is 14 amino acids. V lost 1 base to trimming and J lost 7 bases, with 11 bases between them. Germline CDR1 LGHNA, CDR2 YNFKEQ. The CDR3 nucleotides read TGTGCCAGCAGCCAAGCAAAAACCGGGAATGAGCAGTTCTTC. Its protein is CASSQAKTGNEQFF.

This clonotype came up a few times. The V call is TRBV4-1, the J call TRBJ1-1; D gene ambiguous. Germline assignment: CDR1 MGHRA and CDR2 YSYEKL. The length of the CDR3 is 16 residues. V shed 2 bases and J shed 1 base, with 14 bases lying between them. For the CDR3, the DNA is TGCGCCAGCAGCCAATACAAGCCCCCAAGGAACACTGAAGCTTTCTTT. This sequence encodes CASSQYKPPRNTEAFF.

This chain connects TRBV5-1 to TRBJ1-1, with a weak D call TRBD1 (5 bases). Germline V gene sequence: CDR1 SGHRS, CDR2 YFSETQ. The V gene lost 0 bases and the J gene lost 6 bases, with 15 bases spanning the gap. The CDR3 consists of 15 residues. The DNA of the CDR3 is TGCGCCAGCAGCTTGGAGTGGGAGGGGCGGTCTGAAGCTTTCTTT. Its protein is CASSLEWEGRSEAFF.

This chain uses TRBV7-9 with TRBJ1-6, with unresolved D. Trimming shortened V by 5 bases and J by 0 bases, and 8 bases separated the two germline ends. The germline gives CDR1 SEHNR, CDR2 FQNEAQ (reference sequence). This CDR3 has 15 residues. The CDR3 loop reads CASSPPSSYNSPLHF. CDR3 bases: TGTGCCAGCAGCCCACCGAGCTCCTATAATTCACCCCTCCACTTT.

In nucleotides, the CDR3 is TGCGCCAGCAGCCAAGAAAGGGTTGGCGCCTCCTACGAGCAGTACTTC. Its protein product is CASSQERVGASYEQYF. J is TRBJ2-7 and V is TRBV4-3; D remains unclear. The CDR3 spans 16 residues. With 0 bases removed from V and 0 bases from J, the gap between germline ends came to 12 bases. The germline CDR1 and CDR2 sequences are LGHNA and YSLEER.

At least ten counts were recorded for this clonotype. The rearrangement uses TRBV20-1 and TRBJ2-7; a possible D gene is TRBD1 (6 bases). The V and J ends lost 2 bases and 0 bases respectively, with 8 bases between them. Germline V gene lookup returns CDR1 DFQATT and CDR2 SNEGSKA (reference sequence). This CDR3 region has 13 residues. DNA of the CDR3: TGCAGTGCTAGAACGACAGGCTCCTACGAGCAGTACTTC. Translating gives CSARTTGSYEQYF.

This clonotype was found a few times. J is TRBJ2-7 and V is TRBV4-2; 9 positions match TRBD2. Trimming took 1 base from V and 2 from J; bases not matched to a gene: 9. CDR1 and CDR2 (germline): LGHNA, YNFKEQ. The CDR3 is made up of 17 amino acids. The DNA for the CDR3 is TGTGCCAGCAGCCAAGCCGCCTCCCTAGCGGGGCCCTACGAGCAGTACTTC. Amino acid sequence: CASSQAASLAGPYEQYF.

The V and J genes are TRBV12-3 or TRBV12-4 and TRBJ1-3; no clear D gene. CDR3 length: 14 amino acids. V lost 1 base to trimming and J lost 3 bases, with 7 bases between them. In DNA form, the CDR3 reads TGTGCCAGCAGTTTAGAGGGTTTTGGAAACACCATATATTTT. It codes for CASSLEGFGNTIYF.

The rearrangement links TRBV6-1 to TRBJ1-1, with a weak D call TRBD1 (5 bases). The CDR3 spans 14 residues. Deletions cut 4 bases from V and 1 base from J, with 10 bases between. The germline gives CDR1 MNHNS, CDR2 SASEGT. For the CDR3, the DNA is TGTGCCAGCAGTGTCCCCAGGGAGAACACTGAAGCTTTCTTT. This sequence encodes CASSVPRENTEAFF.

This clonotype was observed a handful of times. The chain uses TRBV29-1 and TRBJ2-7; D is unclear. Germline-derived CDR1 and CDR2 are SQVTM and ANQGSEA. The ends were cut back, 6 bases at V and 7 bases at J, with 10 bases in the middle. The CDR3 contains 10 residues. The CDR3 sequence is CSVVLGEQYF. CDR3 DNA: TGCAGCGTCGTGTTGGGAGAGCAGTACTTC.

This clonotype was seen a handful of times. This sequence joins TRBV12-5 and TRBJ1-1; 9 bases align to TRBD1. CDR1 and CDR2 (germline): LGHNT, FRNRAP. CDR3 length equals 16 residues. Trimming removed 2 bases from V and 5 bases from J; junction bases left unmatched: 9. CDR3 region: CASGLWIGQGMTEAFF. As DNA, the CDR3 is TGTGCTAGTGGTTTGTGGATCGGACAGGGGATGACTGAAGCTTTCTTT.